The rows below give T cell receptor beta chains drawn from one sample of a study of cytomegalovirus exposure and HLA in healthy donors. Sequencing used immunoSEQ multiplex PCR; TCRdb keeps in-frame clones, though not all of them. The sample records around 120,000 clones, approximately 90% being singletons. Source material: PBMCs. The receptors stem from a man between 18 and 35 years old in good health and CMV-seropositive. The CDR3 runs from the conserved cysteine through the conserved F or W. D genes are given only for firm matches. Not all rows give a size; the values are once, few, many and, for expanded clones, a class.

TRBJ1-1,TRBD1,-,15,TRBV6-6,CASSWDRGGGTEAFF,TGTGCCAGCAGTTGGGACAGGGGCGGGGGCACTGAAGCTTTCTTT
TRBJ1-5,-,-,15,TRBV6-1,CASSEDGGNYQPQHF,TGTGCCAGCAGTGAGGACGGAGGAAATTATCAGCCCCAGCATTTT
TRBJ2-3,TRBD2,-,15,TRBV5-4,CASSFSGGATDTQYF,TGTGCCAGCAGCTTTAGCGGGGGGGCCACAGATACGCAGTATTTT
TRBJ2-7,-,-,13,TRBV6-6,CASSPAEPGEQYF,TGTGCCAGCAGTCCCGCCGAGCCTGGCGAGCAGTACTTC
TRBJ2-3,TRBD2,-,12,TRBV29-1,CSVSSGVDTQYF,TGCAGCGTTTCCAGCGGGGTGGATACGCAGTATTTT
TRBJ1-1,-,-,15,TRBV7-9,CASRITGHRIGEAFF,TGTGCCAGCAGAATCACGGGACATCGGATAGGGGAAGCTTTCTTT
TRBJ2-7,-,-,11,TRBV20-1,CSTRVAYEQYF,TGCAGTACCAGGGTGGCCTACGAGCAGTACTTC
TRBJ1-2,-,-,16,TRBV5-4,CASSLATGNLGYGYTF,TGTGCCAGCAGCTTGGCTACGGGAAATTTAGGGTATGGCTACACCTTC
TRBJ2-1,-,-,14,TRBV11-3,CASSLEGVGDEQFF,TGTGCCAGCAGCTTAGAAGGGGTGGGCGATGAGCAGTTCTTC
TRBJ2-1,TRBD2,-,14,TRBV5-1,CASSLERGADEQFF,TGCGCCAGCAGCTTGGAGCGGGGTGCGGATGAGCAGTTCTTC
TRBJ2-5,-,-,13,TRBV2,CASEGLGGETQYF,TGTGCCAGCGAGGGACTCGGTGGTGAGACCCAGTACTTC
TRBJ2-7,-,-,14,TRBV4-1,CASSAAAEAYEQYF,TGCGCCAGCAGCGCCGCCGCGGAAGCCTACGAGCAGTACTTC
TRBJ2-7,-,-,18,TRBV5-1,CASSLAPLGRRESYEQYF,TGCGCCAGCAGCTTGGCACCCCTGGGGCGAAGAGAAAGCTACGAGCAGTACTTC
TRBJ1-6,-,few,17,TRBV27,CASSLTQTGVVSSPLHF,TGTGCCAGCAGTTTGACTCAAACGGGAGTGGTGAGTTCACCCCTCCACTTT
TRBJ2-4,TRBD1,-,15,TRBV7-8,CASSIRTGGKNIQYF,TGTGCCAGCAGCATCCGCACAGGGGGCAAAAACATTCAGTACTTC
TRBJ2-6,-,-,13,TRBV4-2,CASSPTGANVLTF,TGTGCCAGCAGCCCAACTGGGGCCAACGTCCTGACTTTC
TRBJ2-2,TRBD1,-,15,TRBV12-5,CASGSGTGDTGELFF,TGTGCTAGTGGTTCGGGGACAGGGGATACCGGGGAGCTGTTTTTT
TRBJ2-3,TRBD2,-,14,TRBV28,CASSLSGGTDTQYF,TGTGCCAGCAGTTTAAGCGGGGGCACAGATACGCAGTATTTT
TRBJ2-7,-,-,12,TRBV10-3,CAITSNPYEQYF,TGTGCCATCACCAGTAATCCGTACGAGCAGTACTTC
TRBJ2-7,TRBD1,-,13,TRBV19,CASSIQGADEQYF,TGTGCCAGTAGTATACAGGGGGCGGACGAGCAGTACTTC